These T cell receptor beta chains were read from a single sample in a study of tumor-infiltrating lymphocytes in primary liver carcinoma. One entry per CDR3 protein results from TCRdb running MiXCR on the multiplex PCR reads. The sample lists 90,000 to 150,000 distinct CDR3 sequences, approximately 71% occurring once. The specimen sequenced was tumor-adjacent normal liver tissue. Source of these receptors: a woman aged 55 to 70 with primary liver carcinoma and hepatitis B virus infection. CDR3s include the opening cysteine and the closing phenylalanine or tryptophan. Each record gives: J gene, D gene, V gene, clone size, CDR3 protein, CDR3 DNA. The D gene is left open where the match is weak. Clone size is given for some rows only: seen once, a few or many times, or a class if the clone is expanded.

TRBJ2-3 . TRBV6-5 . CASISQALTDMQYF TGTGCCAGCATTTCCCAGGCCCTCACAGATATGCAGTATTTT
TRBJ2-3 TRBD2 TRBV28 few CASSEREGGTDTQYF TGTGCCAGCAGCGAGCGGGAGGGGGGCACAGATACGCAGTATTTT
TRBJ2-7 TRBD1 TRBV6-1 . CASSEAFRGYERYF TGTGCCAGCAGTGAAGCTTTCAGGGGGTACGAGCGGTACTTC
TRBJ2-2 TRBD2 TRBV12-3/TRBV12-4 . CASSPPLAGSTGEPFF TGTGCCAGCAGCCCACCACTAGCGGGAAGCACAGGGGAGCCGTTTTTT
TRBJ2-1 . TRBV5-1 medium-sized CASSLDGSSYNEQFF TGTGCCAGCAGCTTAGATGGTAGCTCCTACAATGAGCAGTTCTTC
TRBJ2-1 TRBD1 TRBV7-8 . CASSFGQVALRHNEQFF TGTGCCAGCAGCTTCGGACAGGTGGCCCTGAGACACAATGAGCAGTTCTTC
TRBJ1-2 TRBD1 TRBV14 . CASSPYEQGVDYGYTF TGTGCCAGCAGTCCATATGAGCAGGGGGTCGACTATGGCTACACCTTC
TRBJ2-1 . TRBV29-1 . CSVEDIGRGIEQFF TGCAGCGTTGAAGACATAGGGAGAGGCATTGAGCAGTTCTTC
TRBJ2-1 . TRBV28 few CASSTPGTRYNEQFF TGTGCCAGCAGTACCCCCGGGACAAGGTACAATGAGCAGTTCTTC
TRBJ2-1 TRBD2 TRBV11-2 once CASSLAFGTSVVYNEQSF TGTGCCAGCAGCTTAGCTTTCGGGACTAGCGTGGTCTACAATGAGCAGTCTTTC
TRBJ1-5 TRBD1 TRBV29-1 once CSVAGQWMDQPQHF TGCAGCGTTGCGGGACAGTGGATGGATCAGCCCCAGCATTTT